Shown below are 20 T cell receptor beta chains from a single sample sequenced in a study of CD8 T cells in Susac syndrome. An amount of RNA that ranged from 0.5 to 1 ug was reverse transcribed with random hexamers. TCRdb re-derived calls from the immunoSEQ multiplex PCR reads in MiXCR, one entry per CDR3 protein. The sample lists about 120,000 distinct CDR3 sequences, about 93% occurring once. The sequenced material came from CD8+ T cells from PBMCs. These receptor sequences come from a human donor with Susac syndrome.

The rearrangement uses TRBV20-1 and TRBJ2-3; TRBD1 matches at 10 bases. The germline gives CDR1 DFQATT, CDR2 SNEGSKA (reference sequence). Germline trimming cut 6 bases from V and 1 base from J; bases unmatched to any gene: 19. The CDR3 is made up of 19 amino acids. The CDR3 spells CSAEDDRGQSPSGTDTQYF. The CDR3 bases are TGCAGTGCGGAAGATGACAGGGGGCAGTCTCCGTCAGGCACAGATACGCAGTATTTT.

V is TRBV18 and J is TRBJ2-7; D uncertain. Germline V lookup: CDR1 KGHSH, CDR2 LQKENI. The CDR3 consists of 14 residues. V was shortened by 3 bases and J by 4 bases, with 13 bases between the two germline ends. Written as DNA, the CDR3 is TGTGCCAGCTCACCCGCAAGAGGTGGATACGAGCAGTACTTC. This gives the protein CASSPARGGYEQYF.

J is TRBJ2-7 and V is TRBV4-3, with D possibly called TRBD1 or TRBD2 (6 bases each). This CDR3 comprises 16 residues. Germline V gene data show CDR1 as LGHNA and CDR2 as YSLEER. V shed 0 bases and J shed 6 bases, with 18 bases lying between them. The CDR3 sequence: CASSQDSGANLPEQYF. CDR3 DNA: TGCGCCAGCAGCCAAGATTCGGGGGCGAACCTGCCCGAGCAGTACTTC.

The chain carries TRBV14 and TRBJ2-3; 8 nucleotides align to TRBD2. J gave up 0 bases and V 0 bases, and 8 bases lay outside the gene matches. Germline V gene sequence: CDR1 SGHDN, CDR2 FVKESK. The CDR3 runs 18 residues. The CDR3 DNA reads TGTGCCAGCAGCCAAGATTTAGCTAGCGGGTATAGCACAGATACGCAGTATTTT. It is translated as CASSQDLASGYSTDTQYF.

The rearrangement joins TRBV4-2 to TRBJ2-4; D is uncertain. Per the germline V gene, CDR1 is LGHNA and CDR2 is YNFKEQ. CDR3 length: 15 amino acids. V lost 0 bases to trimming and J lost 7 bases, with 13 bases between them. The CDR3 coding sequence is TGTGCCAGCAGCCAAGATGGTAGTGGGTTGAACATTCAGTACTTC. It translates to CASSQDGSGLNIQYF.

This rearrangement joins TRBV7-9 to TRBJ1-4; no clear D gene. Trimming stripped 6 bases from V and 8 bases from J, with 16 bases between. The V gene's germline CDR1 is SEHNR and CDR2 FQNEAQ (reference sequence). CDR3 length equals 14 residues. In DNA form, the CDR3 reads TGTGCCAGCAGTTGGGTCGACGTGGGAGAAAAACTGTTTTTT. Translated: CASSWVDVGEKLFF.

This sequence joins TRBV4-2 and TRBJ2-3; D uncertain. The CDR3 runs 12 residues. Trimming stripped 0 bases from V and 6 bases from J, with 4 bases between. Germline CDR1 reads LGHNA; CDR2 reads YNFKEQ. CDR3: CASSQDTDTQYF. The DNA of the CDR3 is TGTGCCAGCAGCCAAGATACCGATACGCAGTATTTT.

Here the CDR3 DNA reads TGCGCCAGCAGCCACGGCGACAGCAGCTCTGGGGCCAACGTCCTGACTTTC. Encoded protein: CASSHGDSSSGANVLTF. The genes are TRBV4-1 and TRBJ2-6; TRBD1 might be the D (5 bases). The CDR3 extends over 17 amino acids. Trimming took off 3 bases at V and 0 bases at J, with 12 bases between the two ends. Germline V lookup: CDR1 MGHRA, CDR2 YSYEKL.

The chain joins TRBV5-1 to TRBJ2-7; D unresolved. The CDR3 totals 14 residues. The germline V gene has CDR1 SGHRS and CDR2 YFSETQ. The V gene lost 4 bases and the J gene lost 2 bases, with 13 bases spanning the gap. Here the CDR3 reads CASSPERNTYEQYF. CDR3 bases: TGCGCCAGCAGCCCCGAGAGGAACACCTACGAGCAGTACTTC.

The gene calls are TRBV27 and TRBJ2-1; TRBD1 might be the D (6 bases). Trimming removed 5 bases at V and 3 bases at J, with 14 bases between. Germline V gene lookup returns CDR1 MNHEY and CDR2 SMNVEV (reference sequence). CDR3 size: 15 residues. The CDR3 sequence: CASSLQGILYNEQFF. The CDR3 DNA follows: TGTGCCAGCAGTCTACAGGGAATCCTCTACAATGAGCAGTTCTTC.

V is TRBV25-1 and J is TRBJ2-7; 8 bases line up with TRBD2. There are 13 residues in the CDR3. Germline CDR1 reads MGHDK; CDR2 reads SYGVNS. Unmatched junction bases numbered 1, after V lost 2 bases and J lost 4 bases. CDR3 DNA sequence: TGTGCCAGCAGTGAAGCGGGGGGATACGAGCAGTACTTC. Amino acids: CASSEAGGYEQYF.

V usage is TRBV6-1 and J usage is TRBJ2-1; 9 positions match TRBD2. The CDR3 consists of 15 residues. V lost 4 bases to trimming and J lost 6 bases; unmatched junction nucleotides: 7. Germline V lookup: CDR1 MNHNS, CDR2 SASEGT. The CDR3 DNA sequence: TGTGCCAGCAGTGTAGTAGCGGGAGAGGGCAATGAGCAGTTCTTC. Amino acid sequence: CASSVVAGEGNEQFF.

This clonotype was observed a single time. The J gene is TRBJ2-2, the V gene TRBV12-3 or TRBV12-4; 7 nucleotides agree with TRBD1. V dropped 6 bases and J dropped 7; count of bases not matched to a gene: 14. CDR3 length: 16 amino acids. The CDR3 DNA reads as TGTGCCAGCAGCTCCGAGGGGGCAGGGTCCCGCGGGGAGCTGTTTTTT. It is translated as CASSSEGAGSRGELFF.

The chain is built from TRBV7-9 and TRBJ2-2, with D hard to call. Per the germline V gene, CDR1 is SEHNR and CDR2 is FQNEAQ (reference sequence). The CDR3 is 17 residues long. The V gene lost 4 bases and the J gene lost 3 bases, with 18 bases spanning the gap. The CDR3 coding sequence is TGTGCCAGCAGCTCCTCTGAGCTGCCCTCGGACACCGGGGAGCTGTTTTTT. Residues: CASSSSELPSDTGELFF. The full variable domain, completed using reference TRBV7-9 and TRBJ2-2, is DTGVSQNPRHKITKRGQNVTFRCDPISEHNRLYWYRQTLGQGPEFLTYFQNEAQLEKSRLLSDRFSAERPKGSFSTLEIQRTEQGDSAMYLCASSSSELPSDTGELFFGEGSRLTVL.

CDR3 in amino acids: CAWRGVDNYGYTF. CDR3 bases: TGTGCCTGGAGGGGAGTGGATAACTATGGCTACACCTTC. V and J are TRBV30 and TRBJ1-2; no reliable D call. This CDR3 spans 13 amino acids. Per germline, CDR1 GTSNPN and CDR2 SVGIG (reference sequence). Trimming left V 3 bases short and J 1 base short, with 9 bases between.

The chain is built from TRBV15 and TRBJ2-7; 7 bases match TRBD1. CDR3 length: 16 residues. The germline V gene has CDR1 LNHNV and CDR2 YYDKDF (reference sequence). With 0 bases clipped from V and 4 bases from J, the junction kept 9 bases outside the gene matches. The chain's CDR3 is CATSREEGTDKYEQYF. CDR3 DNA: TGTGCCACCAGCAGAGAAGAGGGGACAGACAAATACGAGCAGTACTTC.

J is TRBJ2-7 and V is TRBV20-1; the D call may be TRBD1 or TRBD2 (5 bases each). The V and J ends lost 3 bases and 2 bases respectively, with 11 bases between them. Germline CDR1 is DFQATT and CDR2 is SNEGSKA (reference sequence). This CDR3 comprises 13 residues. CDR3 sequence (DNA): TGCAGTGCTAGGGGGACCGAGACCTACGAGCAGTACTTC. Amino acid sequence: CSARGTETYEQYF.

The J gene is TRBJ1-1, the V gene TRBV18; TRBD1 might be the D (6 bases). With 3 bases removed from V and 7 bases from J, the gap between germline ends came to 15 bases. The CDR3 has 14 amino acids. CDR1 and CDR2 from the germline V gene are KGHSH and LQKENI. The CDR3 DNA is TGTGCCAGCTCACCTACAGGGCCACTCGGTGAAGCTTTCTTT. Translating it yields CASSPTGPLGEAFF.

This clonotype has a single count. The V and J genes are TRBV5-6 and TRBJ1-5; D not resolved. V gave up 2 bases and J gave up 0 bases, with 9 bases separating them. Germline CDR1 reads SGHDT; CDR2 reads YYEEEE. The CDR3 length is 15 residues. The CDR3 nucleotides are TGTGCCAGCAGCTTCGGCATTGATAGCAATCAGCCCCAGCATTTT. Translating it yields CASSFGIDSNQPQHF.

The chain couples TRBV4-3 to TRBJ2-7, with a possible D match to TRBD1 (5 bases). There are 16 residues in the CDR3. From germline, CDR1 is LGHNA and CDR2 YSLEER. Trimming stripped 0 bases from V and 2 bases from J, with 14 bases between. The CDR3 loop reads CASSQDRGHGTYEQYF. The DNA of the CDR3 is TGCGCCAGCAGCCAAGATCGTGGACACGGTACCTACGAGCAGTACTTC.